One sample yielded the 9 T cell receptor beta chains listed below, sequenced in a study of cytomegalovirus exposure and HLA in healthy donors. Use of 60 Vbeta and 13 Jbeta primers characterized the PCR. The data were produced by immunoSEQ multiplex PCR, yet TCRdb's version contains in-frame clones alone and is incomplete. The sample has more than 95,000 clones, roughly three fifths seen once. The specimen sequenced was PBMCs. The receptors originated from a man in his 60s in good health and CMV-seronegative.

CDR3 nucleotides: TGTGCCAGTGTAGTGGGGGGGCCGCGGGATACGCAGTATTTT. This sequence encodes CASVVGGPRDTQYF. This rearrangement joins TRBV7-8 to TRBJ2-3; a weak D match, TRBD2 (7 bases). The germline gives CDR1 SGHVS, CDR2 FQNEAQ. CDR3 length equals 14 residues. Deletions cut 9 bases from V and 6 bases from J, with 19 bases between.

The table lists this clone with a few counts. The rearrangement joins TRBV28 to TRBJ1-3; D might be TRBD1 (6 bases). The CDR3 covers 15 residues. Germline assignment: CDR1 MDHEN and CDR2 SYDVKM. V was trimmed by 6 bases and J by 4 bases, leaving 16 bases between them. The CDR3 bases are TGTGCCAGCAGAGAATGGGGGCTTGAAGGAAACACCATATATTTT. It is translated as CASREWGLEGNTIYF.

This chain uses TRBV5-1 with TRBJ2-3; 7 positions agree with TRBD1. Germline assignment: CDR1 SGHRS and CDR2 YFSETQ. This CDR3 has 16 amino acids. Trimming removed 5 bases from V and 0 bases from J; junction bases left unmatched: 9. CDR3: CASSQRRDRSTDTQYF. The DNA for the CDR3 is TGCGCCAGCAGTCAACGAAGGGACAGAAGCACAGATACGCAGTATTTT.

The V gene is TRBV27, the J gene TRBJ2-7; D possibly corresponds to TRBD1 (5 bases). This CDR3 region has 15 residues. V dropped 5 bases and J dropped 3 bases, with 17 bases sitting between them. Germline V gives CDR1 MNHEY, CDR2 SMNVEV (reference sequence). The CDR3 region has the DNA TGTGCCAGCAGTCAGGGCACCTCACGACTCTACGAGCAGTACTTC. This encodes CASSQGTSRLYEQYF.

V is TRBV4-1 and J is TRBJ2-5, with 13 bases lining up with TRBD2. V was clipped by 2 bases and J by 4 bases; unmatched bases: 7. CDR1 is MGHRA, CDR2 YSYEKL, per germline. There are 17 residues in the CDR3. In DNA form, the CDR3 reads TGCGCCAGCAGCCAAACCACTAGCGGGGGGGCCCGAGAGACCCAGTACTTC. Amino acid sequence: CASSQTTSGGARETQYF.

The table lists this clone with a few counts. This chain connects TRBV5-4 to TRBJ2-1, with 7 bases matching TRBD1. This CDR3 spans 13 amino acids. J lost 6 bases, V lost 3 bases, and 3 bases had no gene match. The germline CDR1 and CDR2 sequences are SGHNT and YYREEE (reference sequence). The CDR3 sequence is CASSSGQANEQFF. The DNA for the CDR3 is TGTGCCAGCAGCTCCGGACAGGCCAATGAGCAGTTCTTC.

V is TRBV6-5 and J is TRBJ2-7; D remains ambiguous. With 5 bases removed from V and 2 bases from J, the gap between germline ends came to 7 bases. Germline lookup yields CDR1 MNHEY and CDR2 SVGAGI. The CDR3 runs to 12 residues. CDR3 DNA: TGTGCCAGCAGTAAAAATACCTACGAGCAGTACTTC. Protein: CASSKNTYEQYF.

The chain joins TRBV11-2 to TRBJ2-1; 7 bases match TRBD1. Trimming at V came to 6 bases and at J to 0 bases, leaving 5 bases not matched to a gene. There are 15 residues in the CDR3. Germline V gene lookup returns CDR1 SGHAT and CDR2 FQNNGV. CDR3 DNA: TGTGCCAGCAGTCACCGGGACAGCTCCTACAATGAGCAGTTCTTC. Amino acid sequence: CASSHRDSSYNEQFF.

The rearrangement joins TRBV7-2 to TRBJ1-3; D gene ambiguous. The CDR3 sequence is 13 residues long. Germline loops: CDR1 SGHTA, CDR2 FQGNSA. V gave up 5 bases and J gave up 0 bases, with 5 bases separating them. As DNA, the CDR3 is TGTGCCAGCAGCCCAAACTCTGGAAACACCATATATTTT. Protein: CASSPNSGNTIYF. Looking up the rest from reference TRBV7-2 and TRBJ1-3 gives the full variable domain: GAGVSQSPSNKVTEKGKDVELRCDPISGHTALYWYRQSLGQGLEFLIYFQGNSAPDKSGLPSDRFSAERTGGSVSTLTIQRTQQEDSAVYLCASSPNSGNTIYFGEGSWLTVV.